This TCR beta chain is drawn from a study of T cells in Graves' hyperthyroidism and ophthalmopathy. In the study overall: At initial diagnosis, before any treatment had begun, peripheral blood was obtained.

This clonotype was seen a few times. The TCR beta CDR3 regions underwent amplification using RNA transcripts as the source. An initial round of RT-PCR targeting the TCR CDR3 relied on the HTBI primer set. TCRdb redid the calling of the multiplex PCR reads with MiXCR, one entry per CDR3 protein. The data show more than 300,000 distinct CDR3 sequences, roughly 13% seen once. Germline V gene sequence: CDR1 LNHDA, CDR2 SQIVND (reference sequence). The CDR3 runs to 16 residues. V shed 4 bases, J shed 8 bases, and the junction held 12 bases outside the gene matches. The sequence came from a woman between 55 and 75 years old with Graves' hyperthyroidism. The rearrangement uses TRBV19 and TRBJ1-4; 8 positions agree with TRBD1. Sequenced material: blood. CDR3 sequence (DNA): TGTGCCAGTAGTACCACGACAGGGGAGTCAGAAGAAAAACTGTTTTTT. This codes for CASSTTTGESEEKLFF.